This is a list of T cell receptor beta chains from one sample in a study of T-cell memory formation after mild COVID-19. One entry per CDR3 protein results from TCRdb running MiXCR on the 5' RACE reads. The sample yields around 60,000 distinct CDR3 sequences, 9.5% seen once. The source material was PBMCs or a T cell subset sorted from them (not recorded which). The source is a man between 18 and 35 years old who had mild COVID-19 (a few samples of this study predate the infection). Cell type and time point are not known. Each CDR3 is given with its conserved first and last residue. A D gene is named only where the DNA matches it firmly. Size is omitted from some rows. Given values are once, few, many or a class for expanded clones.

d_gene: -; abundance: -; j_gene: TRBJ2-3; v_gene: TRBV4-3; CDR3nt: TGCGCCAGCAGCCAAGATCTACTAAGCACAGATACGCAGTATTTT; CDR3aa: CASSQDLLSTDTQYF
d_gene: -; abundance: many; j_gene: TRBJ2-3; v_gene: TRBV7-2; CDR3nt: TGTGCCAGCAGCTTATCCCGCGGCACAGATACGCAGTATTTT; CDR3aa: CASSLSRGTDTQYF
d_gene: TRBD2; abundance: -; j_gene: TRBJ2-3; v_gene: TRBV4-3; CDR3nt: TGCGCCAGCAGCCACCGCACGGGACTAGCGGGGGAAAGCACAGATACGCAGTATTTT; CDR3aa: CASSHRTGLAGESTDTQYF
d_gene: -; abundance: -; j_gene: TRBJ2-2; v_gene: TRBV28; CDR3nt: TGTGCTGCGCGGGGGCTGAACACCGGGGAGCTGTTTTTT; CDR3aa: CAARGLNTGELFF
d_gene: -; abundance: -; j_gene: TRBJ2-7; v_gene: TRBV7-2; CDR3nt: TGTGCCAGCAGCCCCATCTCGGGCTACGAGCAGTACTTC; CDR3aa: CASSPISGYEQYF
d_gene: TRBD1; abundance: many; j_gene: TRBJ2-5; v_gene: TRBV29-1; CDR3nt: TGCAGCGTTAGGGGGCCTCAAGAGACCCAGTACTTC; CDR3aa: CSVRGPQETQYF
d_gene: -; abundance: many; j_gene: TRBJ2-5; v_gene: TRBV5-6; CDR3nt: TGTGCCAGCAGCTTGTTGACCCACGGGTACTTC; CDR3aa: CASSLLTHGYF
d_gene: -; abundance: many; j_gene: TRBJ2-2; v_gene: TRBV14; CDR3nt: TGTGCCAGCAGCCTCTACACCGGGGAGCTGTTTTTT; CDR3aa: CASSLYTGELFF
d_gene: -; abundance: -; j_gene: TRBJ2-7; v_gene: TRBV25-1; CDR3nt: TGTGCCAGCAGTGGACGAATTGCCTACGAGCAGTACTTC; CDR3aa: CASSGRIAYEQYF
d_gene: -; abundance: many; j_gene: TRBJ2-2; v_gene: TRBV7-2; CDR3nt: TGTGCCACCGAAGGGAGGATGAACACCGGGGAGCTGTTTTTT; CDR3aa: CATEGRMNTGELFF
d_gene: TRBD2; abundance: -; j_gene: TRBJ2-1; v_gene: TRBV11-1; CDR3nt: TGTGCCAGCAGCTCTCTAGCGGGGAGCTCCCGGAGCTACAATGAGCAGTTCTTC; CDR3aa: CASSSLAGSSRSYNEQFF
d_gene: -; abundance: once; j_gene: TRBJ1-5; v_gene: TRBV9; CDR3nt: TGTGCCAGCAGCCGGACAGCCAGCCCAGATCAGCCCCAGCATTTT; CDR3aa: CASSRTASPDQPQHF
d_gene: -; abundance: many; j_gene: TRBJ2-5; v_gene: TRBV7-9; CDR3nt: TGTGCCAGCAGCCCGATGGGGGGCTATCAAGAGACCCAGTACTTC; CDR3aa: CASSPMGGYQETQYF
d_gene: -; abundance: few; j_gene: TRBJ2-1; v_gene: TRBV18; CDR3nt: TGTGCCAGCTCGCCGACTAACAATGAGCAGTTCTTC; CDR3aa: CASSPTNNEQFF
d_gene: -; abundance: -; j_gene: TRBJ1-5; v_gene: TRBV4-1; CDR3nt: TGCGCCAGCCAGAGACAGGCTCGATTGAGCAATCAGCCCCAGCATTTT; CDR3aa: CASQRQARLSNQPQHF
d_gene: -; abundance: many; j_gene: TRBJ1-1; v_gene: TRBV12-3/TRBV12-4; CDR3nt: TGTGCCAGCAGTTTAGTTCCGCCGGGCACTGAAGCTTTCTTT; CDR3aa: CASSLVPPGTEAFF
d_gene: -; abundance: many; j_gene: TRBJ1-3; v_gene: TRBV7-2; CDR3nt: TGTGCCAGCAGCTTAGCGCTCTCTCCGCCCATATATTTT; CDR3aa: CASSLALSPPIYF
d_gene: -; abundance: -; j_gene: TRBJ1-5; v_gene: TRBV6-1; CDR3nt: TGTGCCAGCAGTTGGGGTGGCAGAAGCAATCAGCCCCAGCATTTT; CDR3aa: CASSWGGRSNQPQHF